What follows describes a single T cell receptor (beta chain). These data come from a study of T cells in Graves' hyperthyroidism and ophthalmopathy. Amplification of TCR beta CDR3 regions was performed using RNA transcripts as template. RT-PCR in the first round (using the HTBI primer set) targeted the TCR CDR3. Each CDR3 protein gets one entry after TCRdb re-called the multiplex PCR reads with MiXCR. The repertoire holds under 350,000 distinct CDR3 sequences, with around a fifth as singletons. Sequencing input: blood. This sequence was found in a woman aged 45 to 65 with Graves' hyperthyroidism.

CDR3 in amino acids: CASSEMGGATQYF. In DNA, the CDR3 is TGTGCCAGCAGTGAAATGGGTGGGGCGACCCAGTACTTC. The V gene is TRBV25-1, the J gene TRBJ2-5, with D possibly being TRBD1 (5 bases). The CDR3 totals 13 residues. Trimming pared 2 bases from V and 7 bases from J, leaving 11 bases between. CDR1 MGHDK and CDR2 SYGVNS come from the germline V gene.